The 30 T cell receptor beta chains given below trace back to one sample, sequenced in a study of OX40 agonist ivuxolimab in advanced cancers. This table comes from immunoSEQ multiplex PCR, and its TCRdb copy is limited to in-frame clones, with some not included. The sample carries some 60,000 clones, about 88% recorded once. Sequencing was performed on CD4+ or CD8+ T cells sorted from blood, taken in a trial of the OX40 agonist ivuxolimab. These receptors were taken from an adult with an advanced solid tumor such as melanoma, head and neck, liver or kidney cancer.

V usage is TRBV6-5 and J usage is TRBJ2-6; D remains unclear. V was pared by 7 bases and J by 3 bases, with 7 bases between. CDR1 and CDR2 from the germline V gene are MNHEY and SVGAGI. The CDR3 is made up of 13 amino acids. This chain's CDR3 is CASTQNGANVLTF. As DNA, the CDR3 is TGTGCCAGCACCCAGAATGGGGCCAACGTCCTGACTTTC.

This chain joins TRBV9 and TRBJ2-5, with 8 bases identical to TRBD1. After removal of 3 bases from V and 5 bases from J, the junction contained 6 bases not matched to a gene. This CDR3 comprises 14 residues. CDR1 is SGDLS, CDR2 YYNGEE, per germline. The CDR3 reads CASSAAGGEETQYF. In DNA, the CDR3 is TGTGCCAGCAGCGCCGCAGGGGGCGAGGAGACCCAGTACTTC. The full variable domain, rest sourced from reference TRBV9 and TRBJ2-5, is DSGVTQTPKHLITATGQRVTLRCSPRSGDLSVYWYQQSLDQGLQFLIQYYNGEERAKGNILERFSAQQFPDLHSELNLSSLELGDSALYFCASSAAGGEETQYFGPGTRLLVL.

This chain connects TRBV7-3 to TRBJ1-1; D unclear. Trimming removed 5 bases at V and 5 bases at J, with 12 bases between. This CDR3 comprises 13 residues. Germline V lookup: CDR1 SGHTA, CDR2 FQGTGA. The CDR3 here is CASSQVVGTEAFF. CDR3 coding DNA: TGTGCCAGCAGCCAAGTGGTTGGGACTGAAGCTTTCTTT.

This clone was counted only a few times. The rearrangement links TRBV28 to TRBJ1-1; D is unresolved. V was cut by 4 bases and J by 13 bases, with 13 bases left in between. Germline V lookup: CDR1 MDHEN, CDR2 SYDVKM. There are 11 residues in the CDR3. The CDR3 loop reads CASSSLRRGFF. The CDR3 nucleotides read TGTGCCAGCAGTTCTCTGAGGAGAGGTTTCTTT. Full variable domain (outside the CDR3, taken from reference TRBV28 and TRBJ1-1): DVKVTQSSRYLVKRTGEKVFLECVQDMDHENMFWYRQDPGLGLRLIYFSYDVKMKEKGDIPEGYSVSREKKERFSLILESASTNQTSMYLCASSSLRRGFFGQGTRLTVV.

The chain carries TRBV5-1 and TRBJ2-4; 8 nucleotides align to TRBD1. V trimming: 4 bases; J trimming: 3 bases; junction bases outside the gene matches: 3. From germline, CDR1 is SGHRS and CDR2 YFSETQ. The CDR3 length is 14 residues. The CDR3 reads CASSPGTGKNIQYF. Here the CDR3 DNA reads TGCGCCAGCAGCCCCGGGACAGGCAAAAACATTCAGTACTTC.

The rearrangement links TRBV2 to TRBJ2-3, with TRBD2 matching 7 bases. Unmatched junction bases numbered 5, after V lost 6 bases and J lost 2 bases. Germline CDR1 and CDR2: SNHLY and FYNNEI. CDR3 length: 14 amino acids. The CDR3 spells CASRGGSFTDTQYF. The CDR3 DNA reads as TGTGCCAGCAGGGGGGGGTCCTTCACAGATACGCAGTATTTT.

The chain employs TRBV5-1 and TRBJ1-2; possibly TRBD1 for D (5 bases). CDR1 is SGHRS, CDR2 YFSETQ, per germline. V was pared by 6 bases and J by 5 bases, with 11 bases between. CDR3 length: 12 amino acids. This CDR3 reads CASKDNFYGYTF. The CDR3 DNA is TGCGCCAGCAAGGACAACTTTTATGGCTACACCTTC. The whole variable domain, remainder taken from reference TRBV5-1 and TRBJ1-2, is KAGVTQTPRYLIKTRGQQVTLSCSPISGHRSVSWYQQTPGQGLQFLFEYFSETQRNKGNFPGRFSGRQFSNSRSEMNVSTLELGDSALYLCASKDNFYGYTFGSGTRLTVV.

As for this clone: A read error may account for a junction end that differs from germline. Other DNA variants within this sample encode the same CDR3. The V gene is TRBV30, the J gene TRBJ1-5, with D possibly TRBD1 on 5 matching bases. Germline CDR1 GTSNPN, CDR2 SVGIG (reference sequence). The length of the CDR3 is 15 residues. The CDR3: CAWSREGVRNQPQHF. Written as DNA, the CDR3 is TGTGCTTGGAGTCGGGAAGGGGTGCGGAATCAGCCCCAGCATTTT.

This clone was seen a few times. V is TRBV6-5 and J is TRBJ2-7, with TRBD2 matching 8 bases. The CDR3 consists of 16 residues. Germline CDR1 reads MNHEY; CDR2 reads SVGAGI. The ends lost 0 bases at V and 2 bases at J; junction bases unmatched: 6. CDR3 bases: TGTGCCAGCAGTTACTCGAGGGTAGCGGGAACCTACGAGCAGTACTTC. This gives the protein CASSYSRVAGTYEQYF.

This clone was recorded only once. The chain recombines TRBV5-1 with TRBJ1-2; D gene unclear. Germline V gives CDR1 SGHRS, CDR2 YFSETQ. This CDR3 has 13 amino acids. Trimming removed 0 bases from V and 4 bases from J, with 7 bases in between. In DNA, the CDR3 is TGCGCCAGCAGCTTGGGGTGGACCTATGGCTACACCTTC. It specifies CASSLGWTYGYTF.

The gene calls are TRBV7-2 and TRBJ1-1, with D unclear. The CDR3 has 13 amino acids. CDR1 is SGHTA and CDR2 is FQGNSA in the germline V gene. Between the trimmed V and J ends, which lost 3 bases and 1 base, there was a span of 6 bases. The DNA of the CDR3 is TGTGCCAGCAGCTTCGACCAGAACACTGAAGCTTTCTTT. As protein: CASSFDQNTEAFF. The full variable domain, with the rest looked up from reference TRBV7-2 and TRBJ1-1, is GAGVSQSPSNKVTEKGKDVELRCDPISGHTALYWYRQSLGQGLEFLIYFQGNSAPDKSGLPSDRFSAERTGGSVSTLTIQRTQQEDSAVYLCASSFDQNTEAFFGQGTRLTVV.

This rearrangement joins TRBV11-3 to TRBJ2-1, with D tentatively TRBD2 (5 bases). The CDR3 has 13 amino acids. With 1 base removed from V and 5 bases from J, the gap between germline ends came to 6 bases. The germline CDR1 and CDR2 sequences are SGHNT and YENEEA. The CDR3 loop reads CASSLAGNNEQFF. CDR3 coding DNA: TGTGCCAGCAGCTTAGCGGGGAACAATGAGCAGTTCTTC.

The rearrangement joins TRBV5-1 to TRBJ2-1; TRBD1 matches at 9 bases. Germline trimming cut 6 bases from V and 2 bases from J; bases unmatched to any gene: 6. Germline values: CDR1 SGHRS, CDR2 YFSETQ. This CDR3 is built from 15 residues. CDR3 in amino acids: CASKPGQGAYNEQFF. Here the CDR3 DNA reads TGCGCCAGCAAACCGGGACAGGGAGCCTACAATGAGCAGTTCTTC.

This chain joins TRBV29-1 and TRBJ1-2; no reliable D call. This CDR3 spans 12 amino acids. The V gene lost 2 bases and the J gene lost 5 bases, with 9 bases spanning the gap. Germline V gene data show CDR1 as SQVTM and CDR2 as ANQGSEA. CDR3 protein: CSVERSQYGYTF. The CDR3 DNA reads as TGCAGCGTTGAAAGGAGCCAATATGGCTACACCTTC.

CDR3 sequence: CASSILGQGGEKLFF. The CDR3 coding sequence is TGTGCCAGTAGTATCTTGGGACAGGGGGGTGAAAAACTGTTTTTT. V usage is TRBV19 and J usage is TRBJ1-4; 11 nucleotides align to TRBD1. Germline CDR1 and CDR2: LNHDA and SQIVND (reference sequence). This CDR3 is 15 amino acids long. Trimming at V came to 3 bases and at J to 7 bases, leaving 4 bases not matched to a gene.

The chain employs TRBV11-2 and TRBJ2-2; unclear D gene. This CDR3 region has 14 residues. CDR1 SGHAT and CDR2 FQNNGV come from the germline V gene. V lost 5 bases to trimming and J lost 4 bases, with 11 bases between them. The CDR3 here is CASSRTTITGELFF. The DNA for the CDR3 is TGTGCCAGCAGCCGAACCACAATCACCGGGGAGCTGTTTTTT.

This chain connects TRBV9 to TRBJ1-2, with D unresolved. The CDR3 spans 12 residues. V lost 4 bases and J 10 bases, leaving 14 bases between the germline ends. Germline CDR1 SGDLS, CDR2 YYNGEE. For the CDR3, the DNA is TGTGCCAGCAGCCGCCTGGAGGCCACCTACACCTTC. It specifies CASSRLEATYTF.

This clone was detected only once. This rearrangement joins TRBV6-5 to TRBJ2-5; TRBD1 or TRBD2 may be the D gene (5 bases each). V was pared by 6 bases and J by 5 bases, with 13 bases between. There are 13 residues in the CDR3. Germline loops: CDR1 MNHEY, CDR2 SVGAGI. The CDR3 DNA sequence: TGTGCCAGCAGCGACGAGGGGACGGAGACCCAGTACTTC. It translates to CASSDEGTETQYF.

V gene TRBV20-1 combines with J gene TRBJ2-1; D might be TRBD2 (6 bases). Germline loops: CDR1 DFQATT, CDR2 SNEGSKA (reference sequence). V was pared by 5 bases and J by 10 bases, with 12 bases between. CDR3 size: 11 residues. CDR3 in amino acids: CSALGTREQFF. The CDR3 nucleotides read TGCAGTGCTCTTGGGACTCGAGAGCAGTTCTTC.

The rearrangement uses TRBV28 and TRBJ1-1; D ambiguous. Germline V gene lookup returns CDR1 MDHEN and CDR2 SYDVKM. V lost 1 base to trimming and J lost 0 bases, with 6 bases between them. This CDR3 is built from 14 residues. The CDR3 nucleotides read TGTGCCAGCAGTTTATTACAGATGAACACTGAAGCTTTCTTT. Translation: CASSLLQMNTEAFF.

V is TRBV15 and J is TRBJ2-3, with 8 positions matching TRBD2. The CDR3 loop spans 17 amino acids. After removal of 4 bases from V and 6 bases from J, the junction contained 15 bases not matched to a gene. Germline V gene lookup returns CDR1 LNHNV and CDR2 YYDKDF (reference sequence). The CDR3 region is CATSIHQGARGGDTQYF. The CDR3 region has the DNA TGTGCCACCAGCATCCACCAAGGGGCCCGCGGGGGGGATACGCAGTATTTT.

This chain uses TRBV5-4 with TRBJ1-3; tentative D call: TRBD1 (5 bases). The CDR3 contains 14 residues. Germline CDR1 and CDR2: SGHNT and YYREEE (reference sequence). V was pared by 3 bases and J by 4 bases, with 11 bases between. This CDR3 is CASSSQGGGNTIYF. The CDR3 region has the DNA TGTGCCAGCAGCTCCCAGGGAGGAGGAAACACCATATATTTT.

The chain combines TRBV28 with TRBJ1-2; D gene ambiguous. The germline CDR1 and CDR2 sequences are MDHEN and SYDVKM. CDR3 length: 13 amino acids. Trimming stripped 7 bases from V and 8 bases from J, with 17 bases between. DNA of the CDR3: TGTGCCAGCATTGGACTTAACACTAACGGCTACACCTTC. Its translation: CASIGLNTNGYTF.

The chain recombines TRBV5-1 with TRBJ1-2, with D unclear. Germline values: CDR1 SGHRS, CDR2 YFSETQ. The CDR3 covers 13 residues. V was shortened by 1 base and J by 8 bases, with 12 bases between the two germline ends. The CDR3 region has the DNA TGCGCCAGCAGCTTGTCGTCCTTAGGGGGCTACACCTTC. Its protein is CASSLSSLGGYTF.

The chain combines TRBV19 with TRBJ2-1; D remains unclear. CDR3 length: 13 residues. Germline lookup yields CDR1 LNHDA and CDR2 SQIVND (reference sequence). Trimming took off 7 bases at V and 6 bases at J, with 13 bases between the two ends. The CDR3 sequence: CASTNRQGNEQFF. CDR3 coding DNA: TGTGCCAGTACTAATCGACAAGGCAATGAGCAGTTCTTC.

The chain carries TRBV4-3 and TRBJ2-6; 8 nucleotides agree with TRBD2. The germline V gene has CDR1 LGHNA and CDR2 YSLEER. V gave up 5 bases and J gave up 0 bases; unmatched junction bases: 12. CDR3 length: 19 residues. The DNA of the CDR3 is TGCGCCAGCAGCTTATCGAGGACGGGGGGGTCCTCTGGGGCCAACGTCCTGACTTTC. Translation gives CASSLSRTGGSSGANVLTF.

This chain connects TRBV5-1 to TRBJ2-3, with TRBD2 matching 12 bases. The J segment lost 9 bases and the V segment lost 0 bases, leaving 5 bases of the junction unmatched. The CDR3 contains 15 residues. Germline CDR1 and CDR2: SGHRS and YFSETQ. This CDR3 is CASSLETSGGRTQYF. CDR3 DNA sequence: TGCGCCAGCAGCTTGGAGACTAGCGGGGGCCGAACGCAGTATTTT.

The chain carries TRBV29-1 and TRBJ1-6; D unclear. The V end lost 7 bases, the J end lost 10 bases, and 14 bases lay between the germline ends. CDR3 length equals 12 residues. Per the germline V gene, CDR1 is SQVTM and CDR2 is ANQGSEA. This CDR3 is CSALREGSPLHF. The CDR3 DNA reads TGCAGCGCCCTGAGGGAAGGATCACCCCTCCACTTT.

This rearrangement joins TRBV10-3 to TRBJ1-5, with D unclear. Trimming stripped 8 bases from V and 1 base from J, with 6 bases between. Germline CDR1 is ENHRY and CDR2 is SYGVKD. This CDR3 has 12 amino acids. CDR3 DNA: TGTGCCATCGGAGAAAGCAATCAGCCCCAGCATTTT. Translating gives CAIGESNQPQHF.

V gene TRBV28 combines with J gene TRBJ2-1, with D possibly called TRBD1 or TRBD2 (5 bases each). Deletions cut 2 bases from V and 6 bases from J, with 11 bases between. The CDR3 totals 14 residues. Germline-derived CDR1 and CDR2 are MDHEN and SYDVKM. The CDR3 DNA sequence: TGTGCCAGCAGTTTAATGGGGACCCGCAATGAGCAGTTCTTC. This sequence encodes CASSLMGTRNEQFF.